What follows is one TCR beta chain and its context. The sample belongs to a study of human CD8 memory T cell subsets. By UMI-labeled 5' RACE, the TCR beta libraries were made. Reprocessing the 5' RACE reads, TCRdb reports a single entry for every CDR3 protein and omits DNA. The sample spans 15,000 or so distinct CDR3 sequences; the ten largest clones claim 5.7%. The CDR3 is made up of 18 amino acids. CDR1 DFQATT and CDR2 SNEGSKA come from the germline V gene (reference sequence). The sequence derives from a human donor in good health. The chain joins TRBV20-1 to TRBJ2-1; TCRdb returns TRBD2, unconfirmable since there is no DNA. The sequencing input was CD8+ stem-like memory T cells (TSCM and TCM) sorted from PBMCs. Stated subset: stem-like memory CD8 T cells (TSTEM), CCR7+ PD-1- TIGIT-. The CDR3 protein is CSARDLRTSGRAVDEQFF.